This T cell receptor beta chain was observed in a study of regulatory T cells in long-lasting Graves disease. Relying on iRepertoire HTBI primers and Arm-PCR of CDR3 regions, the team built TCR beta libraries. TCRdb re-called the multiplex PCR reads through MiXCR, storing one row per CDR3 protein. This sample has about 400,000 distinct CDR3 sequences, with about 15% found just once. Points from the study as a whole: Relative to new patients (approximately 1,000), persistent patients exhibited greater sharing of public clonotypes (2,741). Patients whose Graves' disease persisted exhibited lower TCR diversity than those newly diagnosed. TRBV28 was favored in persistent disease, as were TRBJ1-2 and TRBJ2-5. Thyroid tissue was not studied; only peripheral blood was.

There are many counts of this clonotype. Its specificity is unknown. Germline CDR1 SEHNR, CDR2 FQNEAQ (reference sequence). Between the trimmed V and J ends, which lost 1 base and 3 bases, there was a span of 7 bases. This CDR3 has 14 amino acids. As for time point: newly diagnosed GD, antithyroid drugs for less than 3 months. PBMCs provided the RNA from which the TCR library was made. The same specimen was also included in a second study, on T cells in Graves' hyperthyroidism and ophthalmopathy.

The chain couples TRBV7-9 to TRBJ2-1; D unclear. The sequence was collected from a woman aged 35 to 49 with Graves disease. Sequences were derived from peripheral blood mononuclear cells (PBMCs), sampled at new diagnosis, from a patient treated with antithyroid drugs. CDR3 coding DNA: TGTGCCAGCAGCTTAGACGGCAACTACAATGAGCAGTTCTTC. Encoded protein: CASSLDGNYNEQFF.